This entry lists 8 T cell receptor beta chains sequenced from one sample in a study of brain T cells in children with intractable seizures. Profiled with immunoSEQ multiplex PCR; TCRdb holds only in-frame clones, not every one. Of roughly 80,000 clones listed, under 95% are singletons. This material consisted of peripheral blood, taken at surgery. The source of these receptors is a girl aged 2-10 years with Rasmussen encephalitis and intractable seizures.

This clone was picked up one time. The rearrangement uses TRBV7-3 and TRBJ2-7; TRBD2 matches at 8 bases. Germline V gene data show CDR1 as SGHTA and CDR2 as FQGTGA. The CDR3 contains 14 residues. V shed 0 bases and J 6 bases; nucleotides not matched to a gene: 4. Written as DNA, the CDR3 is TGTGCCAGCAGCTTAACAAGCGGGAGTTCCGAGCAGTACTTC. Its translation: CASSLTSGSSEQYF.

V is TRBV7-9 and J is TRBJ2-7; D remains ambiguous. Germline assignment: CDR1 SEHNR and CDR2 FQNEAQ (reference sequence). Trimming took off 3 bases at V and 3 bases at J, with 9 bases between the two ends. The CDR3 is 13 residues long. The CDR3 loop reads CASSFQAGYEQYF. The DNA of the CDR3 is TGTGCCAGCAGCTTCCAGGCAGGCTACGAGCAGTACTTC.

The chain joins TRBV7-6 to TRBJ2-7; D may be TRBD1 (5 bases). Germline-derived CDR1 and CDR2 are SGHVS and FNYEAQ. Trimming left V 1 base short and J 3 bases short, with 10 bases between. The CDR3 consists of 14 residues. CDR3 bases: TGTGCCAGCAGCTTAGTGGGTAGGGGCTACGAGCAGTACTTC. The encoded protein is CASSLVGRGYEQYF. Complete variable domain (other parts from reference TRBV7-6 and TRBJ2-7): GAGVSQSPRYKVTKRGQDVALRCDPISGHVSLYWYRQALGQGPEFLTYFNYEAQQDKSGLPNDRFSAERPEGSISTLTIQRTEQRDSAMYRCASSLVGRGYEQYFGPGTRLTVT.

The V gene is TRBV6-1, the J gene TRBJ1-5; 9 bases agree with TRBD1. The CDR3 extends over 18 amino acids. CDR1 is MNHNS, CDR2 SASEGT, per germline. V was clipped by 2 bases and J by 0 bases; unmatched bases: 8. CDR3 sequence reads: CASSEMDRGPYSNQPQHF. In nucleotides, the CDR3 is TGTGCCAGCAGTGAAATGGACAGGGGCCCGTATAGCAATCAGCCCCAGCATTTT.

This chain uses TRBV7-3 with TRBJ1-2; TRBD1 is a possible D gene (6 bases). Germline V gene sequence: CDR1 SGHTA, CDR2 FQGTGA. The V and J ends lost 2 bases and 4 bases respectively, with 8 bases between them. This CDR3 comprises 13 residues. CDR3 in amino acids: CASSLSGAYGYTF. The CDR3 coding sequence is TGTGCCAGCAGCTTATCGGGGGCCTATGGCTACACCTTC.

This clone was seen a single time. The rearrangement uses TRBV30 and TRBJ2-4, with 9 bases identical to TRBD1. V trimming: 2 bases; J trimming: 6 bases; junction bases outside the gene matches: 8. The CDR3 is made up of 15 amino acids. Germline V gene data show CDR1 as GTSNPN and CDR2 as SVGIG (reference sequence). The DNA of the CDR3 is TGTGCCTGGAGTCCCCGACAGGGGGGGACAAACATTCAGTACTTC. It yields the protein CAWSPRQGGTNIQYF.

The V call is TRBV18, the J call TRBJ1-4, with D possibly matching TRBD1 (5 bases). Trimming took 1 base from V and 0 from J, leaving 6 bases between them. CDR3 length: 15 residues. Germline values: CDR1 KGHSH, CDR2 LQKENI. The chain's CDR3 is CASSPRGATNEKLFF. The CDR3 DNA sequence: TGTGCCAGCTCACCACGGGGGGCAACTAATGAAAAACTGTTTTTT.

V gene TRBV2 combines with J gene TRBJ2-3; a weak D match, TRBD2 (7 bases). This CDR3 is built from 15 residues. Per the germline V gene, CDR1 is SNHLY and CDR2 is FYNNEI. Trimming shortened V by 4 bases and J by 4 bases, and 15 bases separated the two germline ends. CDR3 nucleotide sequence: TGTGCCAGCAGTGTTCGCGCGGGGGCTCCAGATACGCAGTATTTT. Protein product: CASSVRAGAPDTQYF.